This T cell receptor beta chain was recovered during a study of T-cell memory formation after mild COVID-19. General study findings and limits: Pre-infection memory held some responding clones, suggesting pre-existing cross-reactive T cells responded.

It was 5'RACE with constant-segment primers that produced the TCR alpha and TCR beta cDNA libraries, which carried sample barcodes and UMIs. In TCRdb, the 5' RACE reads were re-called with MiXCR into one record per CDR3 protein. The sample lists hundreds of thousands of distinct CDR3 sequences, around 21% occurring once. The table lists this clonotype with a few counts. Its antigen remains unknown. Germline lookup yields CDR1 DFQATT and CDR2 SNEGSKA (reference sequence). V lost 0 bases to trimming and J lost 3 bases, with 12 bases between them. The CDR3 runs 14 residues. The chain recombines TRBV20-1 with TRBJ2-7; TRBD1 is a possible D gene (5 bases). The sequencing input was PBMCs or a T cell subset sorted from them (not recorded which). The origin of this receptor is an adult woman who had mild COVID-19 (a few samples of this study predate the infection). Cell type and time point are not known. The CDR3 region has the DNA TGCAGTGCTAGAGATCCGACAGTGGGCTACGAGCAGTACTTC. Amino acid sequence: CSARDPTVGYEQYF.